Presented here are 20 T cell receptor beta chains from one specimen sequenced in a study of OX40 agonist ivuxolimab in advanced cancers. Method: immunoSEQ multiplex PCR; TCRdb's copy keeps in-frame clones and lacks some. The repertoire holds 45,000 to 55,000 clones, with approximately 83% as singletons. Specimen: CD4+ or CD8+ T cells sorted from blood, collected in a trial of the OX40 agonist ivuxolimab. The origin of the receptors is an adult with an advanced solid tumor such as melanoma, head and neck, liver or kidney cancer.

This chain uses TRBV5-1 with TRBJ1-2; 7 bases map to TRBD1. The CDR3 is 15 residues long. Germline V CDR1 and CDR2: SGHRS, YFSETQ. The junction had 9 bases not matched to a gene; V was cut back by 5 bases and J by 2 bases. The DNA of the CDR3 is TGCGCCAGCAGTTATGTCCCGGGACAGAACTATGGCTACACCTTC. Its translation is CASSYVPGQNYGYTF.

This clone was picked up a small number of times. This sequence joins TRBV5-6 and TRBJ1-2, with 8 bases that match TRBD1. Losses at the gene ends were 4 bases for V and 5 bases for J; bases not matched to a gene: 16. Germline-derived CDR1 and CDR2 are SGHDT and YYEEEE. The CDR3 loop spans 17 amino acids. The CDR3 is CASSPAPRTGPRYGYTF. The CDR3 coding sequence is TGTGCCAGCAGCCCGGCCCCCCGGACAGGGCCTAGGTATGGCTACACCTTC.

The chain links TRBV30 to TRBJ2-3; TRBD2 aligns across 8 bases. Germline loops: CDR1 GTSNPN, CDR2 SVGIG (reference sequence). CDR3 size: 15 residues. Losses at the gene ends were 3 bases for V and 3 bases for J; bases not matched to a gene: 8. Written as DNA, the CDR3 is TGTGCCTGGAGCCCAACTAGCGGTTTAACAGATACGCAGTATTTT. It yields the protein CAWSPTSGLTDTQYF.

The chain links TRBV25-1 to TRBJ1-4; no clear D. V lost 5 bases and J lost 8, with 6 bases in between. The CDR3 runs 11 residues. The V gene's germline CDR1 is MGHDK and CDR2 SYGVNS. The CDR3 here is CASSRREKLFF. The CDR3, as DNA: TGTGCCAGCAGTCGCCGGGAAAAACTGTTTTTT.

The CDR3 coding sequence is TGTGCCAGCAGCCTTGGGCTCACCGGGGAGCTGTTTTTT. Protein sequence: CASSLGLTGELFF. V usage is TRBV6-5 and J usage is TRBJ2-2; D unclear. Germline V lookup: CDR1 MNHEY, CDR2 SVGAGI. Trimming shortened V by 6 bases and J by 4 bases, and 9 bases separated the two germline ends. This CDR3 spans 13 amino acids.

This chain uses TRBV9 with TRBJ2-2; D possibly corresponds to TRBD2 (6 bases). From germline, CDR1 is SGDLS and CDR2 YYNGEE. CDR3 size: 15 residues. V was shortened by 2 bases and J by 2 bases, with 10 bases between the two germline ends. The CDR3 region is CASSVGDLNTGELFF. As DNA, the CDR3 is TGTGCCAGCAGCGTGGGGGACTTAAACACCGGGGAGCTGTTTTTT.

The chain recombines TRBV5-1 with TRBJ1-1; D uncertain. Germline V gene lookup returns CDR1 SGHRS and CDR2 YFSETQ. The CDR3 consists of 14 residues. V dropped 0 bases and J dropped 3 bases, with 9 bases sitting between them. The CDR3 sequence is CASSLGARDTEAFF. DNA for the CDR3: TGCGCCAGCAGCTTGGGAGCCCGCGACACTGAAGCTTTCTTT.

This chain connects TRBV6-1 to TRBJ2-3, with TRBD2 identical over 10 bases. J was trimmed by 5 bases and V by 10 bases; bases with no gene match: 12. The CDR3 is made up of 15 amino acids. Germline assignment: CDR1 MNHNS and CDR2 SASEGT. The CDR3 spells CATKGASGGGDTQYF. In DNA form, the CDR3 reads TGTGCCACCAAGGGGGCTAGCGGGGGAGGAGATACGCAGTATTTT.

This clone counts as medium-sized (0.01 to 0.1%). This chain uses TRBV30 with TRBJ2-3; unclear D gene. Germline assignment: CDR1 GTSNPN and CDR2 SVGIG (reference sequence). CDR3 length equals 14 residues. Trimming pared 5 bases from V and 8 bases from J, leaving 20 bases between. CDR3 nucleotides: TGTGCCTGGGCCCACCCTCGGACCCTTGGTACGCAGTATTTT. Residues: CAWAHPRTLGTQYF.

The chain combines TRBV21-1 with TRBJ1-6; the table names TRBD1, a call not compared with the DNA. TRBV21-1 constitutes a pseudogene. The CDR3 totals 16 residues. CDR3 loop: CASSTTDRDLRSPLHF. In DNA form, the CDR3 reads TGTGCCAGCAGCACCACCGACAGGGACCTTCGCTCACCCCTCCACTTT.

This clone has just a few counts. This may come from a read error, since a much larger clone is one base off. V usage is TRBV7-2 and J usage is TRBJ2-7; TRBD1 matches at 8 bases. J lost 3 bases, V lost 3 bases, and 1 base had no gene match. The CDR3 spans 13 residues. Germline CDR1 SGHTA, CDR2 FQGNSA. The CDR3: CASSLGQDYEQYF. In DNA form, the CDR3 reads TGTGCCAGCAGCTTGGGACAGGACTACGAGCAGTACTTC.

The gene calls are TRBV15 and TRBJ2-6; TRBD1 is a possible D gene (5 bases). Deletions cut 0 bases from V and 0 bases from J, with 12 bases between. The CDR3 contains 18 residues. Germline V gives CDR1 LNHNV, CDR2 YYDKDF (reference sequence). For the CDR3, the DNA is TGTGCCACCAGCAGAGACTCCCAGGGTAACTCTGGGGCCAACGTCCTGACTTTC. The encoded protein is CATSRDSQGNSGANVLTF.

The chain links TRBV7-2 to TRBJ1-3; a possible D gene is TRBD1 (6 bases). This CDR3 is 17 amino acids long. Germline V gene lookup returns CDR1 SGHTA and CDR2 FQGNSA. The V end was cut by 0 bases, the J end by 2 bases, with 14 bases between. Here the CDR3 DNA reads TGTGCCAGCAGCTTAGCCCCCCAGGGGCTGGCTGGAAACACCATATATTTT. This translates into CASSLAPQGLAGNTIYF.

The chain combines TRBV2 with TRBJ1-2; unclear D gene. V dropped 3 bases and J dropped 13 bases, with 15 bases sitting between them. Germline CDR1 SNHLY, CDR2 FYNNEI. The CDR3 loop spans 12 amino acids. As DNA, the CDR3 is TGTGCCAGCAGTGACGTTGAGGGTCCGGGCACCTTC. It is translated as CASSDVEGPGTF.

For the CDR3, the DNA is TGTGCCAGCAGCACGGGAACCTTCCGGACAGGAGCTAATCAGCCCCAGCATTTT. It codes for CASSTGTFRTGANQPQHF. The rearrangement joins TRBV7-3 to TRBJ1-5; TRBD1 agrees at 7 bases. CDR1 and CDR2 (germline): SGHTA, FQGTGA. Unmatched junction bases numbered 17, after V lost 5 bases and J lost 4 bases. The CDR3 length is 18 residues. Full variable domain (missing parts from reference TRBV7-3 and TRBJ1-5): GAGVSQTPSNKVTEKGKYVELRCDPISGHTALYWYRQSLGQGPEFLIYFQGTGAADDSGLPNDRFFAVRPEGSVSTLKIQRTERGDSAVYLCASSTGTFRTGANQPQHFGDGTRLSIL.

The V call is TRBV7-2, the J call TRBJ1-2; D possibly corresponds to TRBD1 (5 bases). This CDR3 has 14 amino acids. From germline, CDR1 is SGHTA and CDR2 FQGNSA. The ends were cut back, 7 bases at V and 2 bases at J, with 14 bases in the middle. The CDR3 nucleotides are TGTGCCAGCACCGGGGTGGACACCAACTATGGCTACACCTTC. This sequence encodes CASTGVDTNYGYTF. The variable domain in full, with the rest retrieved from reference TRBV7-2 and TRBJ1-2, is GAGVSQSPSNKVTEKGKDVELRCDPISGHTALYWYRQSLGQGLEFLIYFQGNSAPDKSGLPSDRFSAERTGGSVSTLTIQRTQQEDSAVYLCASTGVDTNYGYTFGSGTRLTVV.

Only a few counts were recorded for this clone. CDR3 DNA sequence: TGTGCCAGCAGCCCGGACGGCTATGGCTACACCTTC. Protein product: CASSPDGYGYTF. This chain connects TRBV7-3 to TRBJ1-2, with no clear D. V was shortened by 5 bases and J by 4 bases, with 8 bases between the two germline ends. The CDR3 is 12 residues long. Germline CDR1 and CDR2: SGHTA and FQGTGA.

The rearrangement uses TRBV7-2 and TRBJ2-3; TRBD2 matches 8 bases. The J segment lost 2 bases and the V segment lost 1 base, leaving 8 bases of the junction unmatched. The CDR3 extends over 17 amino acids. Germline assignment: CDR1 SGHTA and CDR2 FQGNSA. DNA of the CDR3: TGTGCCAGCAGCTTAGGGCTGGGTAGCGGGGCCACAGATACGCAGTATTTT. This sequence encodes CASSLGLGSGATDTQYF.

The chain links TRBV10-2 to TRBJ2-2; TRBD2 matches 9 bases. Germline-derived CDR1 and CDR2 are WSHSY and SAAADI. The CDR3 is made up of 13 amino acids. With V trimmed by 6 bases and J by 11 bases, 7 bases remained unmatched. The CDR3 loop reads CASSKGTSFELFF. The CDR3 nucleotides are TGCGCCAGCAGCAAGGGGACTAGCTTCGAGCTGTTTTTT.

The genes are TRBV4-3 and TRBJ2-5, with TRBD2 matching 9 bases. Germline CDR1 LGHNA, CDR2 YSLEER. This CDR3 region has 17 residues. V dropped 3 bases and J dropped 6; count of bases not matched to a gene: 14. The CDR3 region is CASSQGVAGATTKTQYF. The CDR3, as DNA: TGCGCCAGCAGCCAGGGCGTAGCGGGGGCCACGACTAAGACCCAGTACTTC.